These T cell receptor beta chains were read from a single sample in a study of blood T cell repertoires in COVID-19. Some clones are missing from TCRdb's copy, which holds only in-frame ones; the method was immunoSEQ multiplex PCR. The sample records 60,000 to 75,000 clones, about 88% being singletons. What was sequenced was peripheral blood. The origin of the receptors is a man aged 65-85 years with active COVID-19. The CDR3 runs from the conserved cysteine through the conserved F or W. Fields, in order: D gene, V gene, J gene, CDR3 DNA, CDR3 protein. A D gene is named only where the DNA matches it firmly.

D gene: TRBD2; V gene: TRBV11-2; J gene: TRBJ2-1; CDR3 DNA: TGTGCCAGCAGCTTACCCGCCGGGACTAGCGGATACAATGAGCAGTTCTTC; CDR3 protein: CASSLPAGTSGYNEQFF
D gene: TRBD1; V gene: TRBV7-3; J gene: TRBJ1-1; CDR3 DNA: TGTGCCAGCAGCTTACAGGGGGTGGGCACTGAAGCTTTCTTT; CDR3 protein: CASSLQGVGTEAFF
D gene: NA; V gene: TRBV9; J gene: TRBJ1-2; CDR3 DNA: TGTGCCAGCAGCCCCGAAGGGGCAGGTAGGCGCTACACCTTC; CDR3 protein: CASSPEGAGRRYTF
D gene: TRBD2; V gene: TRBV29-1; J gene: TRBJ2-3; CDR3 DNA: TGCAGCGACACCGGGACTAACACAGATACGCAGTATTTT; CDR3 protein: CSDTGTNTDTQYF
D gene: NA; V gene: TRBV5-1; J gene: TRBJ2-2; CDR3 DNA: TGCGCCAGCAGCCCCGGTGGAGGGAGGCCCGGGGGCGGGGAGCTGTTTTTT; CDR3 protein: CASSPGGGRPGGGELFF
D gene: NA; V gene: TRBV6-5; J gene: TRBJ2-5; CDR3 DNA: TGTGCCAGCAGGGGAGGGGGGCAAGAGACCCAGTACTTC; CDR3 protein: CASRGGGQETQYF
D gene: TRBD2; V gene: TRBV11-3; J gene: TRBJ2-1; CDR3 DNA: TGTGCCAGCAGCCCGACGGGACTAGCGTCCTACAATGAGCAGTTCTTC; CDR3 protein: CASSPTGLASYNEQFF
D gene: NA; V gene: TRBV18; J gene: TRBJ2-4; CDR3 DNA: TGTGCCAGCTCACCACCCCAGGGGTGGCACATTCAGTACTTC; CDR3 protein: CASSPPQGWHIQYF
D gene: NA; V gene: TRBV18; J gene: TRBJ2-5; CDR3 DNA: TGTGCCAGCTCACCGGGGGGAGGAGAGACCCAGTACTTC; CDR3 protein: CASSPGGGETQYF
D gene: NA; V gene: TRBV30; J gene: TRBJ2-7; CDR3 DNA: TGTGCCTGGGGCCCGGGACTGAGTTACGAGCAGTACTTC; CDR3 protein: CAWGPGLSYEQYF
D gene: NA; V gene: TRBV4-2; J gene: TRBJ2-7; CDR3 DNA: TGTGCCAGCAGCCAAGAGGGTCCCGGGGGTGAGCAGTACTTC; CDR3 protein: CASSQEGPGGEQYF
D gene: TRBD2; V gene: TRBV3-1/TRBV3-2; J gene: TRBJ2-7; CDR3 DNA: TGTGCCAGCAGCCCAGGGACTAGGTACGAGCAGTACTTC; CDR3 protein: CASSPGTRYEQYF
D gene: TRBD1; V gene: TRBV7-2; J gene: TRBJ2-7; CDR3 DNA: TGTGCCAGCAGCCACGGACAGGGCTACGAGCAGTACTTC; CDR3 protein: CASSHGQGYEQYF
D gene: NA; V gene: TRBV21-1; J gene: TRBJ2-1; CDR3 DNA: TGTGCCAGCAGCGCCCTCCGGGACGACCCTCTAGGGGGCTCCTACAATGAGCAGTTCTTC; CDR3 protein: CASSALRDDPLGGSYNEQFF
D gene: NA; V gene: TRBV7-9; J gene: TRBJ1-1; CDR3 DNA: TGTGCCAGCAGCTTAGCGCGGAACACTGAAGCTTTCTTT; CDR3 protein: CASSLARNTEAFF
D gene: NA; V gene: TRBV11-2; J gene: TRBJ1-1; CDR3 DNA: TGTGCCAGCAGCGCCCCCCCGGCACCGGGCACTGAAGCTTTCTTT; CDR3 protein: CASSAPPAPGTEAFF